These T cell receptor beta chains were read from a single sample in a study of T-cell reconstitution after alpha-beta-depleted transplantation in children. TCRdb used MiXCR to reprocess the PCR reads, holding one entry per CDR3 protein. The sample has some 450,000 distinct CDR3 sequences, about 40% seen once. The sample was PBMCs, taken before TCRalphabeta/CD19-depleted stem cell transplant. Source of these receptors: a girl aged 2 to 10 with aplastic anemia, due to receive a stem cell transplant. The CDR3 runs from the conserved cysteine through the conserved F or W. The order of the fields is V gene, D gene, clone size, J gene, CDR3 length, CDR3 protein, CDR3 DNA. A D gene is named only where the DNA matches it firmly. Expanded clones are given a class, and other clones once, few, many or no size at all.

TRBV12-2,-,-,TRBJ2-7,13,CASRFSRLYEQYF,TGTGCAAGTCGCTTCTCTAGGCTCTACGAGCAGTACTTC
TRBV5-1,TRBD1,many,TRBJ2-2,12,CASPTGGGELFF,TGCGCCAGCCCTACAGGGGGCGGGGAGCTGTTTTTT
TRBV6-1,-,-,TRBJ1-1,14,CASSPGWIDTEAFF,TGTGCCAGCAGCCCCGGATGGATTGACACTGAAGCTTTCTTT
TRBV20-1,-,-,TRBJ2-3,14,CSAVLKPGPDTQYF,TGCAGTGCTGTACTAAAGCCGGGGCCAGATACGCAGTATTTT
TRBV7-3,TRBD2,-,TRBJ2-3,17,CASSLGLGGKKTDTQYF,TGTGCCAGCAGCTTAGGTTTGGGGGGGAAGAAAACAGATACGCAGTATTTT
TRBV18,-,few,TRBJ1-2,14,CASSLGQENYGYTF,TGTGCCAGCTCACTTGGACAAGAGAACTATGGCTACACCTTC
TRBV7-9,TRBD1,-,TRBJ1-1,15,CASSRAGQGNTEAFF,TGTGCCAGCAGCCGCGCGGGACAGGGTAACACTGAAGCTTTCTTT
TRBV20-1,-,many,TRBJ2-7,12,CSAQRRDYEQYF,TGCAGTGCGCAGCGCAGGGACTACGAGCAGTACTTC
TRBV20-1,TRBD1,-,TRBJ1-4,15,CSARDRTGWDEKLFF,TGCAGTGCTAGAGATCGGACAGGGTGGGATGAAAAACTGTTTTTT
TRBV3-1,-,-,TRBJ1-1,14,CASSRTGANTEAFF,TGTGCCAGCAGCCGCACGGGGGCGAACACTGAAGCTTTCTTT
TRBV29-1,-,-,TRBJ1-2,13,CSAGGPFNYGYTF,TGCAGCGCGGGGGGGCCCTTTAACTATGGCTACACCTTC
TRBV20-1,TRBD2,few,TRBJ2-1,17,CSARLPGLAGTYNEQFF,TGCAGTGCTAGACTTCCGGGACTAGCGGGAACCTACAATGAGCAGTTCTTC
TRBV19,-,few,TRBJ2-2,12,CASSTTTGELFF,TGTGCCAGTAGTACAACTACCGGGGAGCTGTTTTTT
TRBV18,-,many,TRBJ1-1,13,CASSPTGDTEAFF,TGTGCCAGCTCACCGACGGGAGACACTGAAGCTTTCTTT
TRBV7-6,TRBD1,many,TRBJ2-3,17,CASSSGTGSGGTDTQYF,TGTGCCAGCAGCTCCGGGACAGGGTCGGGTGGCACAGATACGCAGTATTTT
TRBV6-1,-,-,TRBJ2-1,16,CASTEAAASSYNEQFF,TGTGCCAGCACTGAAGCCGCCGCGAGCTCCTACAATGAGCAGTTCTTC
TRBV9,TRBD1,many,TRBJ2-2,17,CASRGRRGQGYTGELFF,TGTGCCAGCAGGGGAAGGAGGGGACAGGGTTACACCGGGGAGCTGTTTTTT
TRBV5-1,-,many,TRBJ2-1,15,CASSSGTPSYNEQFF,TGCGCCAGCAGTTCCGGGACGCCGTCCTACAATGAGCAGTTCTTC
TRBV12-3/TRBV12-4,-,many,TRBJ1-2,13,CASSFHTSYGYTF,TGTGCCAGCAGTTTCCACACCAGCTATGGCTACACCTTC
TRBV5-6,TRBD2,many,TRBJ2-3,15,CASSLGLAALDTQYF,TGTGCCAGCAGCTTGGGACTAGCGGCCCTCGATACGCAGTATTTT
TRBV7-2,-,many,TRBJ1-2,15,CASSLATAGYYGYTF,TGTGCCAGCAGCTTAGCCACCGCAGGGTACTATGGCTACACCTTC
TRBV7-2,TRBD1,-,TRBJ1-5,14,CASSSRQGGQPQHF,TGTGCCAGCAGCTCGCGACAGGGTGGTCAGCCCCAGCATTTT
TRBV15,TRBD1,-,TRBJ1-5,18,CATSRSGRGGSGNQPQHF,TGTGCCACCAGCAGATCGGGGAGAGGGGGCTCGGGCAATCAGCCCCAGCATTTT
TRBV5-6,-,-,TRBJ2-7,14,CASSTGGTSYEQYF,TGTGCCAGCAGCACCGGCGGTACATCCTACGAGCAGTACTTC
TRBV20-1,TRBD2,many,TRBJ2-7,14,CSARYSGRVYEQYF,TGCAGTGCTAGGTATAGCGGGAGAGTCTACGAGCAGTACTTC
TRBV5-1,-,few,TRBJ1-1,15,CASSLSGNKNTEAFF,TGCGCCAGCAGCTTGTCGGGCAATAAGAACACTGAAGCTTTCTTT
TRBV6-5,TRBD2,-,TRBJ2-5,15,CASSYSGGTQETQYF,TGTGCCAGCAGTTATAGCGGGGGGACCCAAGAGACCCAGTACTTC
TRBV7-9,-,medium-sized,TRBJ2-7,13,CASSLAPGPEQYF,TGTGCCAGCAGCTTAGCGCCGGGTCCCGAGCAGTACTTC
TRBV2,-,-,TRBJ2-3,11,CASSEKYTQYF,TGTGCCAGCAGTGAAAAGTATACGCAGTATTTT
TRBV5-1,-,few,TRBJ1-1,15,CASSLGSSRVTEAFF,TGCGCCAGCAGCTTAGGCAGTTCGCGGGTCACTGAAGCTTTCTTT
TRBV28,TRBD1,-,TRBJ2-7,14,CASWTGGNLVEQYF,TGTGCCAGTTGGACAGGGGGCAATCTTGTCGAGCAGTACTTC
TRBV6-1,-,-,TRBJ1-5,14,CASSQLQGLQPQHF,TGTGCCAGCAGTCAATTACAGGGTCTTCAGCCCCAGCATTTT
TRBV20-1,-,few,TRBJ1-6,14,CSARASVGNSPLHF,TGCAGTGCTAGAGCCTCGGTGGGGAATTCACCCCTCCACTTT
TRBV7-3,TRBD2,-,TRBJ2-2,16,CASSSRLARNTGELFF,TGTGCCAGCAGCTCCCGACTAGCCCGGAACACCGGGGAGCTGTTTTTT
TRBV6-5,-,few,TRBJ2-1,11,CASSYSGLVFF,TGTGCCAGCAGTTACTCGGGCCTGGTATTCTTC
TRBV7-2,TRBD1,-,TRBJ2-3,17,CASSSSGRQGGTDTQYF,TGTGCCAGCAGCTCCTCGGGACGACAGGGTGGCACAGATACGCAGTATTTT
TRBV2,-,-,TRBJ2-1,14,CASSEVVSYNEQFF,TGTGCCAGCAGTGAAGTAGTCTCCTACAATGAGCAGTTCTTC
TRBV29-1,-,once,TRBJ2-7,11,CSGRDTYEQYF,TGCAGCGGACGGGACACCTACGAGCAGTACTTC
TRBV20-1,TRBD1,-,TRBJ2-7,14,CSAYDRGRPREQYF,TGCAGTGCTTACGACAGGGGGAGGCCTCGCGAGCAGTACTTC
TRBV20-1,-,many,TRBJ2-5,14,CRGARGGEEETQYF,TGCAGGGGTGCGAGAGGGGGAGAAGAAGAGACCCAGTACTTC
TRBV6-1,-,few,TRBJ1-2,13,CASRRASNYGYTF,TGTGCCAGCAGAAGGGCGTCTAACTATGGCTACACCTTC
TRBV6-1,-,many,TRBJ2-7,14,CASRESDLSYEQYF,TGTGCCAGCAGAGAATCAGACCTCTCCTACGAGCAGTACTTC
TRBV30,TRBD2,few,TRBJ2-2,15,CALSFSGRARRELFF,TGTGCCTTATCCTTTAGCGGGAGGGCCCGGAGGGAGCTGTTTTTT
TRBV12-3/TRBV12-4,-,few,TRBJ2-5,17,CASSFILQALYSETHYF,TGTGCCAGCAGTTTTATTCTTCAGGCCCTCTACTCGGAGACCCATTACTTC
TRBV20-1,TRBD1,-,TRBJ1-2,15,CSARDQTGSDYGYTF,TGCAGTGCTAGAGATCAGACAGGGTCGGACTATGGCTACACCTTC
TRBV4-2,-,-,TRBJ2-1,17,CASSQGLSSAFSNEQFF,TGTGCCAGCAGCCAAGGACTATCTAGCGCTTTCAGTAATGAGCAGTTCTTC
TRBV20-1,TRBD2,few,TRBJ2-1,18,CSADWGLAGARSYNEQFF,TGCAGTGCTGATTGGGGACTAGCGGGAGCCCGCTCCTACAATGAGCAGTTCTTC
TRBV28,TRBD1,-,TRBJ2-7,15,CASSPRQGAEYEQYF,TGTGCCAGCAGTCCCCGACAGGGGGCCGAATACGAGCAGTACTTC
TRBV20-1,TRBD2,-,TRBJ2-7,14,CSASSGRAFGEQYF,TGCAGTGCTTCTAGCGGGAGGGCCTTTGGCGAGCAGTACTTC
TRBV29-1,TRBD2,many,TRBJ2-1,15,CSVANSGGLYNEQFF,TGCAGCGTTGCCAATAGCGGGGGGTTATACAATGAGCAGTTCTTC
TRBV29-1,-,-,TRBJ2-7,12,CSALREVDEQYF,TGCAGCGCCCTCCGGGAAGTCGACGAGCAGTACTTC
TRBV20-1,TRBD2,few,TRBJ2-3,15,CSARPAGGNADTQYF,TGCAGTGCTAGACCAGCGGGAGGGAATGCAGATACGCAGTATTTT
TRBV6-5,TRBD1,-,TRBJ1-5,17,CASSWGQGGNSNQPQHF,TGTGCCAGCAGTTGGGGACAGGGGGGAAATAGCAATCAGCCCCAGCATTTT
TRBV5-1,TRBD1,few,TRBJ2-3,15,CASSLDRGPPDTQYF,TGCGCCAGCAGCCTCGACAGGGGGCCCCCAGATACGCAGTATTTT
TRBV18,-,-,TRBJ2-7,12,CASSPGEAEQYF,TGTGCCAGCTCACCTGGGGAGGCGGAGCAGTACTTC
TRBV27,-,-,TRBJ2-7,13,CASTEQGNYEQYF,TGTGCCAGCACGGAGCAGGGGAATTACGAGCAGTACTTC
TRBV28,-,-,TRBJ1-6,13,CASTTSYNSPLHF,TGTGCCAGCACGACCTCCTATAATTCACCCCTCCACTTT
TRBV18,TRBD2,-,TRBJ2-7,15,CASSPPGGVSYEQYF,TGTGCCAGCTCACCACCGGGAGGGGTCTCCTACGAGCAGTACTTC
TRBV7-3,TRBD2,-,TRBJ2-1,16,CASSPTWGLGYNEQFF,TGTGCCAGCAGCCCAACCTGGGGACTAGGCTACAATGAGCAGTTCTTC
TRBV11-1,TRBD1,-,TRBJ2-4,14,CASSFFGTADIQYF,TGTGCCAGCAGCTTCTTCGGGACAGCAGACATTCAGTACTTC